The T cell receptor beta chain described here comes from a study of beta chain features in type 1 diabetes. Points from the study as a whole: Diminished insertions and augmented deletions at VDJ junctions characterized type 1 diabetes patients. Type 1 diabetes patients had moderately but significantly shorter TCRB CDR3s in all four CD4+ subsets.

It was via CD45RO/CCR7/CD25/CD127/CD95/CD27 that CD4+ naive, central memory, regulatory and stem cell-like memory cells were sorted. Expressed TCRB transcripts were sequenced, since all the RNA that had been isolated was reverse transcribed. Here immunoSEQ multiplex PCR was the method, and the copy in TCRdb shows in-frame clones only, minus some. Found here are tens of thousands of clones, roughly half of them singletons; the top ten hold around 2.5%. As to this clone: Its antigen is undetermined.

Germline V CDR1 and CDR2: SGHTA, FQGNSA. CDR3 length: 15 amino acids. V lost 2 bases and J lost 1; bases outside the gene matches: 5. V and J are TRBV7-2 and TRBJ2-7; 7 bases match TRBD1. Sequences were obtained from Tregs from blood. The receptor comes from a woman in her forties with type 1 diabetes. The CDR3 DNA follows: TGTGCCAGCAGCTTATGGTCGGGACAGTCCTACGAGCAGTACTTC. Encoded protein: CASSLWSGQSYEQYF.